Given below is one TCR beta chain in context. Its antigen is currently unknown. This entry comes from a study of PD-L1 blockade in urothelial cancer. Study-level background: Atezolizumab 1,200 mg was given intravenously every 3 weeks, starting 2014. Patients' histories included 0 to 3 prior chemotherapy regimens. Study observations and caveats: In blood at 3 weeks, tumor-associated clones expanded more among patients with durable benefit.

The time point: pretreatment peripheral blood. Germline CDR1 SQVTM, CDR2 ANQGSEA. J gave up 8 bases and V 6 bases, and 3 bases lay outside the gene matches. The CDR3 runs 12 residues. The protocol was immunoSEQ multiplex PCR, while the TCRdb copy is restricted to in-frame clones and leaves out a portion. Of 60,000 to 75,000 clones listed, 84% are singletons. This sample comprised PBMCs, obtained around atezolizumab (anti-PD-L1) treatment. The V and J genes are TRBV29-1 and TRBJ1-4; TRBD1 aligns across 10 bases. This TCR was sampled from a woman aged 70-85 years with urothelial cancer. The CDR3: CSVGQGREKLFF. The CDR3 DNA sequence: TGCAGCGTGGGACAGGGGAGGGAAAAACTGTTTTTT.